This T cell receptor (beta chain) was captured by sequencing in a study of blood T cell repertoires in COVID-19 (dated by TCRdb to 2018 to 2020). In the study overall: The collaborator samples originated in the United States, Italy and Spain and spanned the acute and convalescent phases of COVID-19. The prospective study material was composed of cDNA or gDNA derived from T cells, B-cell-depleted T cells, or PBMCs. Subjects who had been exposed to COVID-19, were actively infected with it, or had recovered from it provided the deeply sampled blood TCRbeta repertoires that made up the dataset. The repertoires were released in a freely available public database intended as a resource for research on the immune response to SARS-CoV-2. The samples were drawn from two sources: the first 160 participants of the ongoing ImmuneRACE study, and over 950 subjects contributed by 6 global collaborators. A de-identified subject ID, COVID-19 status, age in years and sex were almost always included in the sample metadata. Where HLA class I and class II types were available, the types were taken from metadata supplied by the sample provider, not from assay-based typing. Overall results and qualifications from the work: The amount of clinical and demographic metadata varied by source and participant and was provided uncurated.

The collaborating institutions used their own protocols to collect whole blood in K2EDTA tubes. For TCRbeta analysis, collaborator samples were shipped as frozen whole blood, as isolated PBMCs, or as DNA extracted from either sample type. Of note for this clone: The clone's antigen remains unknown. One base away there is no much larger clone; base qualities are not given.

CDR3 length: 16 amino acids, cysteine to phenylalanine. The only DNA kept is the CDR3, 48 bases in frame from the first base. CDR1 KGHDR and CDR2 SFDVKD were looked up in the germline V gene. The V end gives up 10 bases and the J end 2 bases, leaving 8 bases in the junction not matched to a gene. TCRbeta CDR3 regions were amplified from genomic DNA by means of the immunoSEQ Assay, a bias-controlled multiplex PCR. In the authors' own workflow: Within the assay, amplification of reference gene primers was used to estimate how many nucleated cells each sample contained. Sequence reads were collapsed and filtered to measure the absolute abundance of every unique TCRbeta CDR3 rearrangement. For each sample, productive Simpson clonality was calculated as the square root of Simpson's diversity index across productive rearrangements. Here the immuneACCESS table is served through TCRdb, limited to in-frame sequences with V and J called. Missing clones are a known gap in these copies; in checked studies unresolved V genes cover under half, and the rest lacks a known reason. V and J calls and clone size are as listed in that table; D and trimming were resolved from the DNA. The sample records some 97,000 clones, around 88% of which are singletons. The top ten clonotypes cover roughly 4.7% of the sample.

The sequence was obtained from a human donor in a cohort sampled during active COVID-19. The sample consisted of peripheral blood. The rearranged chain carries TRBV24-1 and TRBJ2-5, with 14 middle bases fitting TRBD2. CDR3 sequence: CATGGGTSGRQETQYF. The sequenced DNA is TGTGCCACTGGTGGGGGGACTAGCGGGAGACAAGAGACCCAGTACTTC.